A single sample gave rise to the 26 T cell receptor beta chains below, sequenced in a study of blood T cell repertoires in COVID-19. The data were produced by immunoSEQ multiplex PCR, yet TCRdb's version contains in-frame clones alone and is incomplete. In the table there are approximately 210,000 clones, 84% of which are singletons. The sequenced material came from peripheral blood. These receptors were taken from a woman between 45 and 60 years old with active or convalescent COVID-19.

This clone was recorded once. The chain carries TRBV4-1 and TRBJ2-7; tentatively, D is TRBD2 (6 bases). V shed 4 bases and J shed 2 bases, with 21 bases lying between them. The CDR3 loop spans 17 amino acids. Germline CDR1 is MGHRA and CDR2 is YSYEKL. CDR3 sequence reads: CASSLLPQAAGTYEQYF. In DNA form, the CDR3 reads TGCGCCAGCAGCCTCCTTCCGCAGGCGGCGGGGACCTACGAGCAGTACTTC.

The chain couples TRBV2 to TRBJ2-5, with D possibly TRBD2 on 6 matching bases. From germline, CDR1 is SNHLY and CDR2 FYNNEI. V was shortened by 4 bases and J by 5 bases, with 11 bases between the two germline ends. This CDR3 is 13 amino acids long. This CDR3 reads CASSAGVGETQYF. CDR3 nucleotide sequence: TGTGCCAGCAGTGCGGGAGTCGGGGAGACCCAGTACTTC.

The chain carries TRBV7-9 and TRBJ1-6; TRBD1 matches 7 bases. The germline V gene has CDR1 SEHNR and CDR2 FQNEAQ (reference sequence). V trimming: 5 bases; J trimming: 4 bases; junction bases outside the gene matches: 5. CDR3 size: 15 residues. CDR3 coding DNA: TGTGCCAGCAGCCCACCGGGACAGTATAATTCACCCCTCCACTTT. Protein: CASSPPGQYNSPLHF.

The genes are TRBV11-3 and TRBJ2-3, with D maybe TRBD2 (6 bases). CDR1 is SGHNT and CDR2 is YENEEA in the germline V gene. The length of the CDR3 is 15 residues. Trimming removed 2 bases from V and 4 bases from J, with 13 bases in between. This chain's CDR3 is CASSLRGGQPDTQYF. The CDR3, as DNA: TGTGCCAGCAGCTTACGGGGAGGCCAGCCAGATACGCAGTATTTT.

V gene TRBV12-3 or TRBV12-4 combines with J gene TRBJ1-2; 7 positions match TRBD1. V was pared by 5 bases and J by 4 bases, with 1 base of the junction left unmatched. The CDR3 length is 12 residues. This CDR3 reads CASSNRGYGYTF. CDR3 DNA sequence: TGTGCCAGCAGTAACAGGGGCTATGGCTACACCTTC.

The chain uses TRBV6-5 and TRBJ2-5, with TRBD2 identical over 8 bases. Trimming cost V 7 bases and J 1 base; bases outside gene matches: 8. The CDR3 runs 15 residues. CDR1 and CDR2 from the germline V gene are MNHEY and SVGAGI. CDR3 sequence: CASTREGRPQETQYF. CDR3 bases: TGTGCCAGCACTCGGGAGGGACGGCCCCAAGAGACCCAGTACTTC.

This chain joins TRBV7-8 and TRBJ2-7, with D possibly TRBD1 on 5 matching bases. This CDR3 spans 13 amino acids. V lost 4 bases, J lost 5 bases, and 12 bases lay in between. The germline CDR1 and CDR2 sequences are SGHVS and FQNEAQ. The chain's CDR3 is CASSSAGSHEQYV. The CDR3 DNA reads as TGTGCCAGCAGCTCTGCAGGGTCCCACGAGCAGTACGTC.

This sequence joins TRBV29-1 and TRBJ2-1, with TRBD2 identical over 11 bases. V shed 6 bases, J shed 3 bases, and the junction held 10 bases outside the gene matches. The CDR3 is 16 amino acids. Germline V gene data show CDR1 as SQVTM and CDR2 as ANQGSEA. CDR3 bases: TGCAGCGTCCGCCCAACTAGCGGGGGCCTCTACAATGAGCAGTTCTTC. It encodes CSVRPTSGGLYNEQFF.

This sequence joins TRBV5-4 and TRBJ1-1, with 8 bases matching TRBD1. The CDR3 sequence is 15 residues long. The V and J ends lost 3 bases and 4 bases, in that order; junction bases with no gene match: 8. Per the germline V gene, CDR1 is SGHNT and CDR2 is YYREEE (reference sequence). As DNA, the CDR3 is TGTGCCAGCAGCTACCCGGACAGGGTTGCCACTGAAGCTTTCTTT. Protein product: CASSYPDRVATEAFF.

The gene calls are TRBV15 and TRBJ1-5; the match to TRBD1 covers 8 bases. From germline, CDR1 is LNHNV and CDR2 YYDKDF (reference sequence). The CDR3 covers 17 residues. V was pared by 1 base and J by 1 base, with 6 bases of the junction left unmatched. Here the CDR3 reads CATSRGTGKGSNQPQHF. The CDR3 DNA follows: TGTGCCACCAGCAGAGGGACAGGGAAGGGAAGCAATCAGCCCCAGCATTTT.

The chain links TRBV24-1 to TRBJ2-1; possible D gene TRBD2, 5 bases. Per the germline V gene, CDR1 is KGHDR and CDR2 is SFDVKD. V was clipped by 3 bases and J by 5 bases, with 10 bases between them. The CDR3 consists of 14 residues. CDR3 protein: CATSDPSGNNEQFF. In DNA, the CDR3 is TGTGCCACCAGTGATCCCAGCGGCAACAATGAGCAGTTCTTC.

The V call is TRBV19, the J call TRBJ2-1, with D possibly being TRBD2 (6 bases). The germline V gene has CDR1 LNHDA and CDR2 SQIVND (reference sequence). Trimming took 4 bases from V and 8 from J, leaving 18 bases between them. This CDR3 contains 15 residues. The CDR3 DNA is TGTGCCAGTAGTAGAGGGGAGGCCGAGGTCGATGAGCAGTTCTTC. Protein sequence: CASSRGEAEVDEQFF.

CDR3 region: CASSLEEGITEAFF. The CDR3 nucleotides are TGTGCCAGCAGCTTGGAAGAGGGTATCACTGAAGCTTTCTTT. The chain carries TRBV5-4 and TRBJ1-1, with D hard to call. The V gene lost 0 bases and the J gene lost 4 bases, with 10 bases spanning the gap. Germline V CDR1 and CDR2: SGHNT, YYREEE (reference sequence). The CDR3 is 14 residues long.

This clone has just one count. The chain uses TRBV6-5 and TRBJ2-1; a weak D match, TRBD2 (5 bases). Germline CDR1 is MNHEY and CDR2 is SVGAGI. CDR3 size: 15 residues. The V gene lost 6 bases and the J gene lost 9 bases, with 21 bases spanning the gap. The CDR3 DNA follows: TGTGCCAGCAGACCCGGGAAATTGCGAGATGGTGAGCAGTTCTTC. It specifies CASRPGKLRDGEQFF.

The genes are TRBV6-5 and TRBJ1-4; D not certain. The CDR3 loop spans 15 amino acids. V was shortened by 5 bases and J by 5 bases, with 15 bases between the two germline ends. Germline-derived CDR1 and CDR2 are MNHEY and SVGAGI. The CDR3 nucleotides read TGTGCCAGCAGTAATCGACGGGTCGAGAATGAAAAACTGTTTTTT. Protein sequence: CASSNRRVENEKLFF.

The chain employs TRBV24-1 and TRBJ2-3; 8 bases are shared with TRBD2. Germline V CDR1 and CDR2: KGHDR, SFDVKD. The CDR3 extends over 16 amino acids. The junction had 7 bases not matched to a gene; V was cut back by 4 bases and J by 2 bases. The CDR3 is CATSDPGGGDTDTQYF. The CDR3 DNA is TGTGCCACCAGTGACCCGGGGGGGGGCGACACAGATACGCAGTATTTT.

DNA for the CDR3: TGTGCCAGCAGCTTAGATCTCGTCGGGGGAGGGCAAGAGACCCAGTACTTC. Protein product: CASSLDLVGGGQETQYF. The chain employs TRBV11-2 and TRBJ2-5; TRBD2 agrees at 7 bases. V dropped 0 bases and J dropped 2; count of bases not matched to a gene: 9. Per the germline V gene, CDR1 is SGHAT and CDR2 is FQNNGV. This CDR3 comprises 17 residues.

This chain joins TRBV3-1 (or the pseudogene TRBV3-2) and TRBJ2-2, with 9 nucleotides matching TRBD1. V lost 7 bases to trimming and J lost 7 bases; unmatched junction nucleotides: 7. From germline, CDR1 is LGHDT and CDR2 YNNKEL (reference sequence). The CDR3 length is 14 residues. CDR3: CASTGTGRIGELFF. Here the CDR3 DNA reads TGTGCCAGCACCGGGACAGGGAGGATCGGGGAGCTGTTTTTT.

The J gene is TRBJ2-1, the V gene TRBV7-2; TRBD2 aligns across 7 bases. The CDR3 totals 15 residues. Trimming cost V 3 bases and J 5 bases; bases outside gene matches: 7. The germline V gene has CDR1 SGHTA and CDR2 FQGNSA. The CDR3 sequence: CASSFRTSTDNEQFF. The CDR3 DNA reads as TGTGCCAGCAGCTTCAGGACTAGTACCGACAATGAGCAGTTCTTC. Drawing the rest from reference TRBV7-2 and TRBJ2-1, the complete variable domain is GAGVSQSPSNKVTEKGKDVELRCDPISGHTALYWYRQSLGQGLEFLIYFQGNSAPDKSGLPSDRFSAERTGGSVSTLTIQRTQQEDSAVYLCASSFRTSTDNEQFFGPGTRLTVL.

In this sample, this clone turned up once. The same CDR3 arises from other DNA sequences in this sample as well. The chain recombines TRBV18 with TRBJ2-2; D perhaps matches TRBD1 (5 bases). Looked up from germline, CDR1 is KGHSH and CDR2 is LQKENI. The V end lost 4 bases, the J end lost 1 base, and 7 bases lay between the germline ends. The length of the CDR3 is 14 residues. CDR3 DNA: TGTGCCAGCTCACTTGGACAGAACACCGGGGAGCTGTTTTTT. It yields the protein CASSLGQNTGELFF.

This chain's CDR3 is CASSPGVPYGYTF. The CDR3 coding sequence is TGTGCCAGCAGTCCGGGGGTACCCTATGGCTACACCTTC. This chain uses TRBV12-3 or TRBV12-4 with TRBJ1-2, with a tentative D call TRBD1 (5 bases). V shed 5 bases and J shed 4 bases, with 11 bases lying between them. The length of the CDR3 is 13 residues.

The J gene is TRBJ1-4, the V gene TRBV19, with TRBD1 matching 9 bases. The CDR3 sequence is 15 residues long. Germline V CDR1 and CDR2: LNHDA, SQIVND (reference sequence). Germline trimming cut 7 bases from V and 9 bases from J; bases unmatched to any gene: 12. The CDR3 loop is CASIRSGQGEKKLFF. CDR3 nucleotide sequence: TGTGCCAGTATCCGTTCGGGACAGGGAGAGAAAAAACTGTTTTTT.

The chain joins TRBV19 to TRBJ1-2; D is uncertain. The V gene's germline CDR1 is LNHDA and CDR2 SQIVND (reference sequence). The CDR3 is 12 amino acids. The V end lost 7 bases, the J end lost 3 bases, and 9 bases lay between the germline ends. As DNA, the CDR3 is TGTGCCAGTATGGGCCAAGACTATGGCTACACCTTC. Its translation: CASMGQDYGYTF.

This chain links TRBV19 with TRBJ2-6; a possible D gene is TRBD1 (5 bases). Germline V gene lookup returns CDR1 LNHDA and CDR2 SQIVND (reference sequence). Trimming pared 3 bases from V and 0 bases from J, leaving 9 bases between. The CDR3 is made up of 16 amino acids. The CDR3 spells CASSMIGHSGANVLTF. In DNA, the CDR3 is TGTGCCAGTAGTATGATCGGACACTCTGGGGCCAACGTCCTGACTTTC. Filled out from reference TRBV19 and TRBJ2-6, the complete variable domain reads DGGITQSPKYLFRKEGQNVTLSCEQNLNHDAMYWYRQDPGQGLRLIYYSQIVNDFQKGDIAEGYSVSREKKESFPLTVTSAQKNPTAFYLCASSMIGHSGANVLTFGAGSRLTVL.

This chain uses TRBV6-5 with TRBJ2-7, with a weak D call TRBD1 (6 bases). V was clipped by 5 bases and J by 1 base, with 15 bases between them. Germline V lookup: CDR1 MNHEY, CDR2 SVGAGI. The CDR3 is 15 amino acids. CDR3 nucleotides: TGTGCCAGCAGTCGCTACGGGCAGGGGTCCTACGAGCAGTACTTC. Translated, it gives CASSRYGQGSYEQYF.

The CDR3 reads CASRYRWDTEAFF. DNA for the CDR3: TGTGCCAGCAGGTACAGGTGGGACACTGAAGCTTTCTTT. V usage is TRBV27 and J usage is TRBJ1-1; the D gene is possibly TRBD1 (5 bases). CDR3 length equals 13 residues. From germline, CDR1 is MNHEY and CDR2 SMNVEV (reference sequence). Trimming cost V 6 bases and J 3 bases, with 11 bases left between them.